Included here is one T cell receptor beta chain sequence, with context. cDNA came from roughly 0.53 to 1 ug RNA primed by random hexamers. MiXCR, applied by TCRdb to the immunoSEQ multiplex PCR reads, yields one record per CDR3 protein. Altogether 70,000 to 75,000 distinct CDR3 sequences are present, 93% being singletons, with the ten largest covering around 0.15%. The CDR3 covers 13 residues. V was clipped by 6 bases and J by 5 bases, with 13 bases between them. The data were obtained in a study of CD8 T cells in Susac syndrome. This sequence joins TRBV12-3 or TRBV12-4 and TRBJ2-5; no firm D call. This receptor was taken from a human donor with Susac syndrome. The source material was CD4+ T cells from PBMCs. This CDR3 reads CASSILTRETQYF. In nucleotides, the CDR3 is TGTGCCAGCAGCATTTTAACGAGGGAGACCCAGTACTTC.